This T cell receptor beta chain was obtained from a study of blood T cell repertoires in COVID-19. Study in general: PBMCs, B-cell-depleted T cells, or T cells provided the cDNA or gDNA that made up the material.

This CDR3 contains 15 residues. J was trimmed by 2 bases and V by 5 bases; bases with no gene match: 7. CDR1 is SGHTA, CDR2 FQGNSA, per germline. Study processing details: Reference gene primer amplification yielded estimated nucleated cell counts. Sequencing was performed with immunoSEQ multiplex PCR; in TCRdb, only in-frame clones are kept and a portion is missing. For V, J and clone size, that table is used; D and trimming come from the DNA. The sample lists under 200,000 clones, roughly 91% occurring once. This TCR derives from a middle-aged man who had recovered from COVID-19. V is TRBV7-2 and J is TRBJ2-3, with 7 bases that match TRBD1. The sequenced material came from peripheral blood. CDR3 nucleotide sequence: TGTGCCAGCAGCCCCCGGGACAGATACACAGATACGCAGTATTTT. Its translation is CASSPRDRYTDTQYF.